Listed below are T cell receptor beta chains from one sample, sequenced in a study of blood T cell repertoires in COVID-19. Assay: immunoSEQ multiplex PCR; the TCRdb copy retains only in-frame clones and omits some. The sample records about 110,000 clones, 76% being singletons. The sequenced sample consisted of peripheral blood. These receptors were obtained from an elderly man with COVID-19, enrolled during active disease. The CDR3 runs from the conserved cysteine through the conserved F or W. The D gene is left open where the match is weak. The size field is filled for only some rows; it gives once, few, many or a size class.

TRBV2,TRBJ1-1,13,.,.,CASSEVGDTEAFF,TGTGCCAGCAGCGAGGTTGGAGACACTGAAGCTTTCTTT
TRBV5-4,TRBJ2-1,14,.,.,CASSLTGPYNEQFF,TGTGCCAGCAGCTTGACAGGGCCCTACAATGAGCAGTTCTTC
TRBV5-4,TRBJ2-5,14,.,TRBD2,CASSFSGSGETQYF,TGTGCCAGCAGCTTTAGCGGGAGCGGAGAGACCCAGTACTTC
TRBV6-5,TRBJ2-1,12,.,.,CASVQGYNEQFF,TGTGCCAGCGTACAGGGATACAATGAGCAGTTCTTC
TRBV5-1,TRBJ2-5,16,.,TRBD2,CASSLEGLAGEETQYF,TGCGCCAGCAGCTTGGAGGGACTAGCGGGAGAAGAGACCCAGTACTTC
TRBV6-2/TRBV6-3,TRBJ2-7,14,.,.,CASSNLRSSYEQYF,TGTGCCAGCAGCAACTTAAGGAGCTCCTACGAGCAGTACTTC
TRBV4-3,TRBJ2-3,15,.,.,CASSQLQGGGDTQYF,TGCGCCAGCAGCCAACTACAGGGAGGGGGGGATACGCAGTATTTT
TRBV28,TRBJ1-1,14,.,.,CASSLVQGIAEAFF,TGTGCCAGCAGTTTAGTACAGGGAATCGCTGAAGCTTTCTTT
TRBV20-1,TRBJ1-4,15,.,.,CSASPGGSSNEKLFF,TGCAGTGCTAGTCCTGGGGGCAGCAGTAATGAAAAACTGTTTTTT
TRBV5-1,TRBJ1-4,14,.,.,CASSLEQGHEKLFF,TGCGCCAGCAGCTTGGAACAGGGACATGAAAAACTGTTTTTT
TRBV19,TRBJ1-3,14,.,TRBD1,CASRQGAGGNTIYF,TGTGCCAGTCGACAGGGGGCTGGTGGAAACACCATATATTTT
TRBV25-1,TRBJ2-3,13,.,.,CASNLGSTDTQYF,TGTGCCAGCAACCTGGGCTCCACAGATACGCAGTATTTT
TRBV5-4,TRBJ2-5,13,few,.,CASSSLGMKTQYF,TGTGCCAGCAGCTCACTAGGGATGAAGACCCAGTACTTC
TRBV9,TRBJ1-2,15,few,TRBD1,CASRGGGLTFYGYTF,TGTGCCAGCAGAGGAGGGGGCCTGACTTTCTATGGCTACACCTTC
TRBV27,TRBJ1-1,14,.,.,CASGRRGAPAEAFF,TGTGCCAGCGGCCGACGGGGGGCGCCGGCTGAAGCTTTCTTT
TRBV28,TRBJ2-7,14,.,TRBD2,CASSTQREGYEQYF,TGTGCCAGCAGTACCCAGCGGGAGGGTTACGAGCAGTACTTC
TRBV24-1,TRBJ2-1,17,.,TRBD1,CATSGRRDRADNYEQFF,TGTGCCACCAGTGGAAGGAGGGACAGGGCAGACAACTATGAGCAGTTCTTC
TRBV7-6,TRBJ2-5,14,.,.,CASSLQAAQETQYF,TGTGCCAGCAGCTTACAAGCGGCTCAAGAGACCCAGTACTTC
TRBV7-3,TRBJ2-1,18,.,TRBD2,CASSLKGVGSGTTNEQFF,TGTGCCAGCAGCTTAAAGGGGGTGGGTAGCGGGACGACCAATGAGCAGTTCTTC
TRBV4-1,TRBJ1-1,14,.,.,CASSRSGFGAEAFF,TGCGCCAGCAGCCGTTCCGGGTTCGGGGCTGAAGCTTTCTTT
TRBV5-5,TRBJ2-7,19,.,TRBD2,CASSRNMGLAGGFTYEQYF,TGTGCCAGCAGCCGTAACATGGGACTAGCGGGAGGGTTCACCTACGAGCAGTACTTC